One and the same sample provided the 25 T cell receptor beta chains below, sequenced in a study (dated by TCRdb to between 2014 and 2016). The library was produced with 5' RACE. The sequencing machine was an Illumina MiSeq. Using fastp trimming at Q25 and MiXCR clonotype assembly, TCRdb reanalyzed the public sequencing data and kept in-frame beta chains. Rows merge per CDR3 protein into single entries with the most common DNA and genes. The sample yields 20,000 to 25,000 distinct CDR3 sequences; less than 40% were counted once. The ten biggest clones cover around 2.2% of the sample. Sequencing was done on a sample of tumor-infiltrating naive CD4+ T cells sorted from the breast tumor. The sample's cell subset or site label, in plain terms: naive CD4+ T cells, CD4+CD45RA+CD25-. The receptors stem from a female donor with breast cancer.

As concerns this clonotype: This sequence may be a read error, since a much larger clone differs from it by one base. The chain employs TRBV6-1 and TRBJ2-2; tentative D call: TRBD2 (5 bases). Germline V gene lookup returns CDR1 MNHNS and CDR2 SASEGT. The length of the CDR3 is 15 residues. This chain's CDR3 is CASSEVRANTGELYF. CDR3 bases: TGTGCCAGCAGTGAAGTTAGGGCGAACACCGGGGAGCTGTATTTT.

This clonotype came up many times. The V and J genes are TRBV12-3 or TRBV12-4 and TRBJ2-1; no clear D gene. The CDR3 is 14 residues long. The V and J ends lost 3 bases and 3 bases respectively, with 9 bases between them. In DNA form, the CDR3 reads TGTGCCAGCAGTTTTTCCGGAATCTACAATGAGCAGTTCTTC. It translates to CASSFSGIYNEQFF.

Points on this clonotype: Since a much larger clone is just one base distant, this may be a read error. This rearrangement joins TRBV24-1 to TRBJ2-7, with D perhaps assigned TRBD1 or TRBD2 (5 bases each). Germline V gives CDR1 KGHDR, CDR2 SFDVKD. This CDR3 has 14 residues. CDR3 protein: CAASDRGRADEQYF. DNA for the CDR3: TGTGCCGCCAGTGACCGGGGACGGGCGGACGAGCAGTACTTC.

This clonotype was counted a few times. The chain couples TRBV7-9 to TRBJ1-2; a weak D match, TRBD1 (5 bases). CDR3 size: 15 residues. Germline loops: CDR1 SEHNR, CDR2 FQNEAQ (reference sequence). V lost 1 base to trimming and J lost 3 bases, with 12 bases between them. This CDR3 is CASSLGTGAHYGYTF. The CDR3 DNA is TGTGCCAGCAGCTTAGGAACCGGGGCCCACTATGGCTACACCTTC.

This clonotype was observed at least ten times. The chain couples TRBV2 to TRBJ1-6; D gene uncertain. Germline CDR1 and CDR2: SNHLY and FYNNEI. The CDR3 is 15 amino acids. Trimming stripped 5 bases from V and 3 bases from J, with 11 bases between. This CDR3 is CASSQGRLYNSPLHF. CDR3 in DNA: TGTGCCAGCAGTCAAGGACGGCTCTATAATTCACCCCTCCACTTT.

The table lists this clonotype with many counts. The V call is TRBV4-2, the J call TRBJ2-3; 7 bases agree with TRBD2. This CDR3 spans 17 amino acids. Germline trimming cut 4 bases from V and 0 bases from J; bases unmatched to any gene: 10. The germline V gene encodes CDR1 LGHNA and CDR2 YNFKEQ. In DNA, the CDR3 is TGTGCCAGCAGCCTCGGGACTACACACTATAGCACAGATACGCAGTATTTT. Its protein product is CASSLGTTHYSTDTQYF.

In its sample, this clonotype was seen a few times. The J gene is TRBJ2-1, the V gene TRBV19; D might be TRBD2 (6 bases). Germline CDR1 and CDR2: LNHDA and SQIVND (reference sequence). The length of the CDR3 is 13 residues. Trimming removed 8 bases at V and 9 bases at J, with 17 bases between. The CDR3 loop is CASALGGPLEQFF. The CDR3 DNA follows: TGTGCCAGTGCCCTGGGAGGCCCCCTTGAGCAGTTCTTC.

In this sample, this clonotype turned up a few times. The V and J genes are TRBV5-4 and TRBJ2-1; D is possibly TRBD2 (5 bases). Germline lookup yields CDR1 SGHNT and CDR2 YYREEE (reference sequence). This CDR3 contains 13 residues. Trimming shortened V by 2 bases and J by 6 bases, and 9 bases separated the two germline ends. Written as DNA, the CDR3 is TGTGCCAGCAGCTTACGGACTGGCAATGAGCAGTTCTTC. Protein product: CASSLRTGNEQFF.

This clonotype came up a few times. The genes are TRBV4-1 and TRBJ2-7; D is undetermined. V lost 4 bases and J lost 3, with 10 bases in between. Germline V gene data show CDR1 as MGHRA and CDR2 as YSYEKL. The CDR3 runs 13 residues. DNA for the CDR3: TGCGCCAGCAGCCCCGGTCCCGGCTACGAGCAGTACTTC. This encodes CASSPGPGYEQYF.

This clonotype was seen more than once but under ten times. This chain joins TRBV2 and TRBJ2-7, with 9 bases identical to TRBD1. The CDR3 runs 14 residues. Germline CDR1 and CDR2: SNHLY and FYNNEI. With V trimmed by 5 bases and J by 3 bases, 5 bases remained unmatched. CDR3 sequence reads: CASSRPGQGYEQYF. The DNA of the CDR3 is TGTGCCAGCAGTCGACCGGGACAGGGCTACGAGCAGTACTTC.

This clonotype was counted between two and nine times. The chain carries TRBV6-5 and TRBJ2-1; 9 positions agree with TRBD2. Looked up from germline, CDR1 is MNHEY and CDR2 is SVGAGI. After removal of 11 bases from V and 9 bases from J, the junction contained 11 bases not matched to a gene. The CDR3 is made up of 13 amino acids. Here the CDR3 reads CAALAGRDSEQFF. The CDR3 DNA reads as TGTGCCGCCCTAGCGGGGAGGGACAGTGAGCAGTTCTTC.

The chain couples TRBV6-1 to TRBJ1-2; a possible D gene is TRBD1 (5 bases). CDR1 and CDR2 (germline): MNHNS, SASEGT. The CDR3 consists of 14 residues. V lost 2 bases, J lost 4 bases, and 11 bases lay in between. The CDR3 sequence is CASSEPTGRYGYTF. CDR3 sequence (DNA): TGTGCCAGCAGTGAACCGACGGGACGCTATGGCTACACCTTC.

The rearrangement uses TRBV24-1 and TRBJ2-1; D assignment may be TRBD1 or TRBD2 (5 bases each). Trimming cost V 3 bases and J 0 bases, with 11 bases left between them. The CDR3 extends over 16 amino acids. Germline V gene lookup returns CDR1 KGHDR and CDR2 SFDVKD. The chain's CDR3 is CATSDAGTSSYNEQFF. In nucleotides, the CDR3 is TGTGCCACCAGTGATGCCGGGACCAGCTCCTACAATGAGCAGTTCTTC.

This clonotype was seen a few times. The chain has TRBV18 and TRBJ1-3; D gene ambiguous. The CDR3 covers 14 residues. Trimming removed 3 bases from V and 3 bases from J, with 9 bases in between. CDR1 and CDR2 (germline): KGHSH, LQKENI. The CDR3 spells CASSPKGSGNTIYF. CDR3 coding DNA: TGTGCCAGCTCACCCAAGGGTAGTGGAAACACCATATATTTT.

This chain uses TRBV18 with TRBJ2-1, with TRBD2 matching over 8 bases. J lost 7 bases, V lost 1 base, and 3 bases had no gene match. The germline gives CDR1 KGHSH, CDR2 LQKENI. This CDR3 is 14 amino acids long. CDR3 nucleotide sequence: TGTGCCAGCTCACCACTCAAGCGGGAGAATGAGCAGTTCTTC. Protein sequence: CASSPLKRENEQFF. The full variable domain, completed using reference TRBV18 and TRBJ2-1, is NAGVMQNPRHLVRRRGQEARLRCSPMKGHSHVYWYRQLPEEGLKFMVYLQKENIIDESGMPKERFSAEFPKEGPSILRIQQVVRGDSAAYFCASSPLKRENEQFFGPGTRLTVL.

Within the sample, this clonotype is medium-sized. The chain uses TRBV7-7 and TRBJ2-2; D may be TRBD2 (6 bases). Germline V gene sequence: CDR1 SSHAT, CDR2 FNYEAQ (reference sequence). The CDR3 contains 16 residues. Trimming took off 2 bases at V and 0 bases at J, with 10 bases between the two ends. This CDR3 is CASSLYGGANTGELFF. The CDR3 nucleotides read TGTGCCAGCAGCTTATACGGGGGTGCGAACACCGGGGAGCTGTTTTTT.

This clonotype has at least ten counts. The chain links TRBV25-1 to TRBJ1-1; no reliable D call. The CDR3 contains 13 residues. Germline CDR1 reads MGHDK; CDR2 reads SYGVNS. V was shortened by 4 bases and J by 1 base, with 7 bases between the two germline ends. CDR3 in DNA: TGTGCCAGCAGTGCGGTCGGGAACACTGAAGCTTTCTTT. It specifies CASSAVGNTEAFF.

This clonotype is termed medium-sized. The chain uses TRBV20-1 and TRBJ1-2, with D unclear. Germline loops: CDR1 DFQATT, CDR2 SNEGSKA (reference sequence). Trimming left V 4 bases short and J 3 bases short, with 12 bases between. The CDR3 contains 13 residues. CDR3 DNA: TGCAGTGCTAAGGGCAGGTGGGACTATGGCTACACCTTC. Residues: CSAKGRWDYGYTF.

This chain connects TRBV20-1 to TRBJ2-7; D is possibly TRBD2 (6 bases). The CDR3 is 14 amino acids. Trimming removed 0 bases at V and 5 bases at J, with 14 bases between. CDR1 and CDR2 (germline): DFQATT, SNEGSKA (reference sequence). CDR3 protein: CSAREGGDDDEQYF. The DNA of the CDR3 is TGCAGTGCTAGAGAGGGGGGAGACGACGACGAGCAGTACTTC.

This clonotype was recorded at least ten times. This chain uses TRBV7-9 with TRBJ2-1, with a possible D match to TRBD1 (6 bases). With 4 bases removed from V and 0 bases from J, the gap between germline ends came to 16 bases. Germline CDR1 SEHNR, CDR2 FQNEAQ (reference sequence). The CDR3 is made up of 17 amino acids. As DNA, the CDR3 is TGTGCCAGCAGCTCTCGAAACAGGGCTAGCTCCTACAATGAGCAGTTCTTC. Amino acid sequence: CASSSRNRASSYNEQFF.

Concerning this clonotype itself: A clone one base away is much larger, so this may be a read error. The chain employs TRBV5-1 and TRBJ1-3, with D tentatively TRBD1 (5 bases). The germline CDR1 and CDR2 sequences are SGHRS and YFSETQ. The CDR3 is made up of 13 amino acids. The CDR3 bases are TGCGCCAGCGGCTTGCAGGGTGGCGACACCATATATTTT. This sequence encodes CASGLQGGDTIYF.

The chain links TRBV5-1 to TRBJ1-1, with TRBD1 identical over 8 bases. In germline, CDR1 is SGHRS, CDR2 YFSETQ. The CDR3 runs to 13 residues. V dropped 2 bases and J dropped 11; count of bases not matched to a gene: 8. This CDR3 is CASSLQGDLDAFF. CDR3 nucleotide sequence: TGCGCCAGCAGCTTACAGGGGGACTTAGACGCTTTCTTT.

CDR3 loop: CASSQGRTGYTGELFF. In DNA, the CDR3 is TGCGCCAGCAGCCAGGGACGGACAGGGTACACCGGGGAGCTGTTTTTT. The rearrangement joins TRBV5-1 to TRBJ2-2; 8 bases line up with TRBD1. CDR1 is SGHRS, CDR2 YFSETQ, per germline. This CDR3 is built from 16 residues. V was pared by 4 bases and J by 3 bases, with 8 bases of the junction left unmatched. The full variable domain, rest sourced from reference TRBV5-1 and TRBJ2-2, is KAGVTQTPRYLIKTRGQQVTLSCSPISGHRSVSWYQQTPGQGLQFLFEYFSETQRNKGNFPGRFSGRQFSNSRSEMNVSTLELGDSALYLCASSQGRTGYTGELFFGEGSRLTVL.

This clonotype was picked up a small number of times. The chain links TRBV10-3 to TRBJ2-4, with D perhaps matching TRBD2 (6 bases). Germline-derived CDR1 and CDR2 are ENHRY and SYGVKD. The CDR3 runs to 15 residues. V lost 3 bases and J lost 1, with 10 bases in between. For the CDR3, the DNA is TGTGCCATCAGTGACGGGGGTCTGGCCAAAAACATTCAGTACTTC. Encoded protein: CAISDGGLAKNIQYF.

On this clonotype: A junction boundary mismatches the germline segment, possibly from a read error. The rearrangement links TRBV5-1 to TRBJ2-1; D not resolved. Germline CDR1 reads SGHRS; CDR2 reads YFSETQ. The CDR3 length is 16 residues. The CDR3 protein is CASSLVPQLGDNERFF. The CDR3 DNA reads TGCGCCAGCAGCTTGGTCCCACAGCTAGGCGACAATGAGCGGTTCTTC. The full variable domain, with the rest looked up from reference TRBV5-1 and TRBJ2-1, is KAGVTQTPRYLIKTRGQQVTLSCSPISGHRSVSWYQQTPGQGLQFLFEYFSETQRNKGNFPGRFSGRQFSNSRSEMNVSTLELGDSALYLCASSLVPQLGDNERFFGPGTRLTVL.